Listed here are 26 T cell receptor beta chains from one sample, sequenced in a study of blood T cell repertoires in COVID-19. Clones were read by immunoSEQ multiplex PCR, and TCRdb kept only the in-frame ones, dropping some. The data contain 200,000 to 250,000 clones, around nine tenths of them seen just once; the ten biggest clones take up 7.1%. Sample: peripheral blood. These receptors all come from a woman aged 70-85 years with active or convalescent COVID-19.

The chain carries TRBV19 and TRBJ1-2, with D possibly TRBD1 on 6 matching bases. The V end was cut by 7 bases, the J end by 4 bases, with 13 bases between. Germline CDR1 reads LNHDA; CDR2 reads SQIVND (reference sequence). CDR3 size: 13 residues. Here the CDR3 reads CASTPGAPYGYTF. The CDR3 coding sequence is TGTGCCAGTACCCCAGGGGCCCCCTATGGCTACACCTTC. Drawing the rest from reference TRBV19 and TRBJ1-2, the complete variable domain is DGGITQSPKYLFRKEGQNVTLSCEQNLNHDAMYWYRQDPGQGLRLIYYSQIVNDFQKGDIAEGYSVSREKKESFPLTVTSAQKNPTAFYLCASTPGAPYGYTFGSGTRLTVV.

The genes are TRBV7-2 and TRBJ1-3, with TRBD1 matching 7 bases. V lost 4 bases and J lost 0; bases outside the gene matches: 3. The CDR3 is made up of 15 amino acids. Germline assignment: CDR1 SGHTA and CDR2 FQGNSA. In DNA form, the CDR3 reads TGTGCCAGCAGCTCTTCAGGGGGCTCTGGAAACACCATATATTTT. As protein: CASSSSGGSGNTIYF.

The chain uses TRBV7-2 and TRBJ2-3; 7 bases map to TRBD1. This CDR3 contains 15 residues. Germline values: CDR1 SGHTA, CDR2 FQGNSA. V was clipped by 5 bases and J by 0 bases; unmatched bases: 5. CDR3 nucleotide sequence: TGTGCCAGCAGCCGGGACAGCTCTAGCACAGATACGCAGTATTTT. Amino acids: CASSRDSSSTDTQYF.

V is TRBV29-1 and J is TRBJ1-2, with D perhaps TRBD1 (6 bases). This CDR3 is built from 13 residues. Germline CDR1 SQVTM, CDR2 ANQGSEA. Deletions cut 4 bases from V and 4 bases from J, with 13 bases between. CDR3 coding DNA: TGCAGCGTTGGGGCAGGGGCCAGCTATGGCTACACCTTC. Translation: CSVGAGASYGYTF. The full variable domain, completed using reference TRBV29-1 and TRBJ1-2, is SAVISQKPSRDICQRGTSLTIQCQVDSQVTMMFWYRQQPGQSLTLIATANQGSEATYESGFVIDKFPISRPNLTFSTLTVSNMSPEDSSIYLCSVGAGASYGYTFGSGTRLTVV.

J is TRBJ2-4 and V is TRBV10-1, with 9 bases that match TRBD1. CDR1 WNHNN and CDR2 SYGVQD come from the germline V gene (reference sequence). With V trimmed by 2 bases and J by 11 bases, 7 bases remained unmatched. This CDR3 has 14 residues. CDR3 sequence (DNA): TGCGCCAGCAGTGAGGGCGGGGACAGGGATCTTCAGTACTTC. It yields the protein CASSEGGDRDLQYF.

The gene calls are TRBV5-6 and TRBJ2-1; 8 bases are a match to TRBD2. V gave up 4 bases and J gave up 1 base; unmatched junction bases: 7. CDR3 length: 16 amino acids. Germline V gene lookup returns CDR1 SGHDT and CDR2 YYEEEE. The CDR3 nucleotides read TGTGCCAGCAGCAATTGGCGGGGGGAATCCTACAATGAGCAGTTCTTC. Its translation is CASSNWRGESYNEQFF. Looking up the rest from reference TRBV5-6 and TRBJ2-1 gives the full variable domain: DAGVTQSPTHLIKTRGQQVTLRCSPKSGHDTVSWYQQALGQGPQFIFQYYEEEERQRGNFPDRFSGHQFPNYSSELNVNALLLGDSALYLCASSNWRGESYNEQFFGPGTRLTVL.

This clone appeared a few times. The chain carries TRBV2 and TRBJ2-2; no clear D. The CDR3 length is 11 residues. Looked up from germline, CDR1 is SNHLY and CDR2 is FYNNEI. Trimming took off 4 bases at V and 7 bases at J, with 4 bases between the two ends. CDR3 region: CASSGHGELFF. The CDR3 region has the DNA TGTGCCAGCAGTGGACACGGGGAGCTGTTTTTT.

The chain is built from TRBV18 and TRBJ2-3; 9 bases fit TRBD2. The germline V gene has CDR1 KGHSH and CDR2 LQKENI. J lost 2 bases, V lost 2 bases, and 8 bases had no gene match. CDR3 size: 17 residues. Here the CDR3 DNA reads TGTGCCAGCTCACCAACCTACCTAGCGGGGCACACAGATACGCAGTATTTT. Protein product: CASSPTYLAGHTDTQYF.

This clone has only a few counts. The chain has TRBV7-2 and TRBJ1-2; D not resolved. CDR1 SGHTA and CDR2 FQGNSA come from the germline V gene. There are 13 residues in the CDR3. Trimming shortened V by 5 bases and J by 5 bases, and 12 bases separated the two germline ends. The CDR3 spells CASSVPGEYGYTF. The DNA of the CDR3 is TGTGCCAGCAGCGTTCCGGGAGAGTATGGCTACACCTTC.

This rearrangement joins TRBV10-3 to TRBJ1-4, with D tentatively TRBD1 (5 bases). CDR1 and CDR2 (germline): ENHRY, SYGVKD. V dropped 6 bases and J dropped 8 bases, with 13 bases sitting between them. The CDR3 loop spans 13 amino acids. CDR3 bases: TGTGCCATCAGAGACGGGGGTGGGGAAAAACTGTTTTTT. This translates into CAIRDGGGEKLFF.

Concerning this clone itself: The sample has other DNA sequences that encode this CDR3 too. The chain couples TRBV7-2 to TRBJ2-1, with a tentative D call TRBD2 (6 bases). The V end was cut by 4 bases, the J end by 0 bases, with 10 bases between. The germline V gene encodes CDR1 SGHTA and CDR2 FQGNSA. The CDR3 extends over 15 amino acids. CDR3 DNA: TGTGCCAGCAGCTGGGGAGGAGGCTCCTACAATGAGCAGTTCTTC. It is translated as CASSWGGGSYNEQFF.

This chain links TRBV29-1 with TRBJ2-6; D may be TRBD2 (5 bases). Germline V gene sequence: CDR1 SQVTM, CDR2 ANQGSEA. This CDR3 spans 14 amino acids. The V end lost 2 bases, the J end lost 2 bases, and 7 bases lay between the germline ends. The CDR3 protein is CSVERGTGANVLTF. The DNA of the CDR3 is TGCAGCGTTGAACGGGGTACTGGGGCCAACGTCCTGACTTTC.

The chain recombines TRBV2 with TRBJ1-6; weak D call: TRBD1 (5 bases). The CDR3 contains 12 residues. The germline CDR1 and CDR2 sequences are SNHLY and FYNNEI. The germline V and J ends were trimmed by 10 bases and 8 bases, with 12 bases remaining between them. The CDR3 region is CATGGEYSPLHF. The CDR3 DNA reads TGTGCCACCGGGGGGGAATATTCACCCCTCCACTTT.

The genes are TRBV6-6 and TRBJ1-6; a possible D gene is TRBD1 (5 bases). The CDR3 extends over 14 amino acids. Between the trimmed V and J ends, which lost 7 bases and 8 bases, there was a span of 15 bases. Germline V lookup: CDR1 MNHNY, CDR2 SVGAGI (reference sequence). The CDR3 bases are TGTGCCAGCAATAAGGTGGGGCCGGATTCACCCCTCCACTTT. Translation: CASNKVGPDSPLHF.

This clone was seen only a few times. In DNA, the CDR3 is TGTGCCACCAGTGATGGGAGACGGGGGGTTAACGAAAAACTGTTTTTT. Its translation: CATSDGRRGVNEKLFF. The chain carries TRBV24-1 and TRBJ1-4; TRBD1 might be the D (5 bases). Trimming left V 3 bases short and J 8 bases short, with 18 bases between. The germline CDR1 and CDR2 sequences are KGHDR and SFDVKD. This CDR3 is 16 amino acids long.

V is TRBV14 and J is TRBJ1-3; TRBD1 matches at 8 bases. Germline trimming cut 2 bases from V and 6 bases from J; bases unmatched to any gene: 9. The CDR3 has 16 amino acids. Germline CDR1 SGHDN, CDR2 FVKESK. The CDR3 sequence: CASSQRGGTGVNTIYF. CDR3 DNA: TGTGCCAGCAGCCAAAGGGGGGGGACAGGTGTAAACACCATATATTTT.

This sequence joins TRBV6-4 and TRBJ1-1; 10 bases match TRBD1. V was pared by 7 bases and J by 5 bases, with 7 bases of the junction left unmatched. Germline V gives CDR1 MRHNA, CDR2 SNTAGT. The CDR3 totals 14 residues. CDR3 DNA: TGTGCCAGCAAACGACAGGGGGCCGAAACTGAAGCTTTCTTT. Translating gives CASKRQGAETEAFF.

This sequence joins TRBV7-9 and TRBJ2-7; 9 bases agree with TRBD1. V dropped 3 bases and J dropped 2; count of bases not matched to a gene: 2. Looked up from germline, CDR1 is SEHNR and CDR2 is FQNEAQ (reference sequence). This CDR3 is built from 14 residues. The chain's CDR3 is CASSFGQGTYEQYF. The CDR3 bases are TGTGCCAGCAGCTTCGGACAGGGGACCTACGAGCAGTACTTC.

Details on this clone: The sample contains more than one DNA sequence encoding this CDR3. The chain combines TRBV20-1 with TRBJ2-5, with TRBD1 as a possible D gene (6 bases). V dropped 6 bases and J dropped 2 bases, with 7 bases sitting between them. The CDR3 sequence is 11 residues long. The germline gives CDR1 DFQATT, CDR2 SNEGSKA (reference sequence). CDR3 DNA sequence: TGCAGTGCCGGACAGCAAGAGACCCAGTACTTC. Its protein is CSAGQQETQYF.

V usage is TRBV12-3 or TRBV12-4 and J usage is TRBJ1-2; 7 bases line up with TRBD1. The CDR3 consists of 13 residues. The V and J ends lost 6 bases and 3 bases, in that order; junction bases with no gene match: 4. In DNA, the CDR3 is TGTGCCAGCAGCTTCAGGGGGGACTATGGCTACACCTTC. Its protein is CASSFRGDYGYTF.

The chain joins TRBV29-1 to TRBJ2-5, with a possible D match to TRBD2 (7 bases). This CDR3 spans 16 amino acids. Germline V CDR1 and CDR2: SQVTM, ANQGSEA. The ends were cut back, 3 bases at V and 5 bases at J, with 22 bases in the middle. CDR3 sequence: CSVERVQGGTRETQYF. The CDR3 DNA reads TGCAGCGTTGAGCGGGTGCAGGGAGGGACACGGGAGACCCAGTACTTC.

The chain joins TRBV20-1 to TRBJ1-1; D is unresolved. The V gene's germline CDR1 is DFQATT and CDR2 SNEGSKA (reference sequence). This CDR3 comprises 11 residues. The V end was cut by 7 bases, the J end by 1 base, with 7 bases between. CDR3 DNA sequence: TGCAGTGGGGAGGAGAACACTGAAGCTTTCTTT. This codes for CSGEENTEAFF.

V is TRBV19 and J is TRBJ2-3, with 8 bases lining up with TRBD1. Germline-derived CDR1 and CDR2 are LNHDA and SQIVND (reference sequence). V shed 3 bases and J 0 bases; nucleotides not matched to a gene: 11. The CDR3 extends over 18 amino acids. CDR3 in amino acids: CASSIRGQGLPSTDTQYF. CDR3 DNA: TGTGCCAGTAGTATCAGAGGACAGGGCTTACCTAGCACAGATACGCAGTATTTT.

The chain joins TRBV6-6 to TRBJ1-1; 7 bases fit TRBD1. Germline V lookup: CDR1 MNHNY, CDR2 SVGAGI (reference sequence). J lost 3 bases, V lost 5 bases, and 9 bases had no gene match. The CDR3 runs 15 residues. CDR3 sequence reads: CASSPGIDRDTEAFF. The CDR3 nucleotides read TGTGCCAGCAGTCCCGGGATCGACAGGGACACTGAAGCTTTCTTT.

This clone was picked up a small number of times. The CDR3 nucleotides read TGTGCCAGCAGCCTTCATCCGGACTGGCCCACAGATACGCAGTATTTT. Residues: CASSLHPDWPTDTQYF. The V call is TRBV3-1 (or the pseudogene TRBV3-2), the J call TRBJ2-3; tentative D call: TRBD2 (5 bases). The CDR3 extends over 16 amino acids. The V end lost 4 bases, the J end lost 2 bases, and 16 bases lay between the germline ends. Germline lookup yields CDR1 LGHDT and CDR2 YNNKEL (reference sequence).

The chain is built from TRBV7-2 and TRBJ2-1; D is perhaps TRBD2 (6 bases). This CDR3 spans 15 amino acids. With 5 bases removed from V and 6 bases from J, the gap between germline ends came to 17 bases. CDR1 is SGHTA, CDR2 FQGNSA, per germline. CDR3 loop: CASSPLRGSANEQFF. CDR3 bases: TGTGCCAGCAGCCCTCTTCGGGGGAGCGCCAATGAGCAGTTCTTC.